The clone carrying this TCR beta chain has a count of ten or more. Molecular barcoded adaptors covering alpha/delta and beta/gamma chains were used on 400 to 450 ng RNA. TCRdb fed the reads into MiXCR, producing one record per CDR3 protein. This table holds approximately 140,000 distinct CDR3 sequences, approximately 13% found once. Germline CDR1 is MNHEY and CDR2 is SMNVEV (reference sequence). Trimming cost V 4 bases and J 8 bases; bases outside gene matches: 5. CDR3 length: 15 residues. The sample originates from a study of read filtering for tumor transcriptome and immune sequencing. This TCR came from a donor over 35 with multiple myeloma. V gene TRBV27 combines with J gene TRBJ2-1; 13 bases fit TRBD2. Sequenced input: a population of CD138-negative cells sorted from bone marrow. The DNA for the CDR3 is TGTGCCAGCAGTTCCCCCGGACTAGCGGGAGATGAGCAGTTCTTC. Amino acid sequence: CASSSPGLAGDEQFF.